This paragraph reports one TCR beta chain. Its antigen is currently unknown. The junction departs from germline at one end; a sequencing error may be responsible. Germline loops: CDR1 SGHTA, CDR2 FQGNSA. This CDR3 contains 14 residues. Using a J-beta primer mix together with a sample-barcoded 5' primer, a second PCR was run for about 6 to 11 cycles. TCRdb recomputed calls from the 5' RACE reads with MiXCR, one row per CDR3 protein. The top ten hold about 30% of the sample, which has just over 800,000 distinct CDR3 sequences, approximately 65% seen once. These data belong to a study of blood T cells in healthy people across ages. Study-wide findings and caveats: In long-lived donors, naive CD4+ cell counts and diversity exceeded those of aged donors.

The rearrangement uses TRBV7-2 and TRBJ2-7, with a tentative D call TRBD2 (5 bases). This TCR derives from a young man in good health. The specimen was blood. The CDR3: CASSLQRGSYAQYF. In DNA, the CDR3 is TGTGCCAGCAGCTTACAACGGGGATCCTACGCGCAGTACTTC.